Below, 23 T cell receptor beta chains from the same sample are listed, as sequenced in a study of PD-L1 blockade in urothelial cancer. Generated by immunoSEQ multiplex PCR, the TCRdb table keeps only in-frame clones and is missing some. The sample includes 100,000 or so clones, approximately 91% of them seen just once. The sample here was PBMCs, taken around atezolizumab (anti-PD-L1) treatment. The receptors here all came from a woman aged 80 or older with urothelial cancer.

Here the CDR3 DNA reads TGCGCCAGCAGCCCGACTAGCGGTAGCACAGATACGCAGTATTTT. Its protein is CASSPTSGSTDTQYF. The chain recombines TRBV4-1 with TRBJ2-3; 9 bases agree with TRBD2. Germline loops: CDR1 MGHRA, CDR2 YSYEKL. J gave up 0 bases and V 4 bases, and 2 bases lay outside the gene matches. This CDR3 spans 15 amino acids.

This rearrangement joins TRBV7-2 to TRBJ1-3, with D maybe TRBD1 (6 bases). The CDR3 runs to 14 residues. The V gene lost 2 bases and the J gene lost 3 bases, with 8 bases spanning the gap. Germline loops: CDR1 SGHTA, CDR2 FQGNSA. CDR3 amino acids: CASSLTGYGNTIYF. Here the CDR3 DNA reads TGTGCCAGCAGCTTAACAGGGTATGGAAACACCATATATTTT.

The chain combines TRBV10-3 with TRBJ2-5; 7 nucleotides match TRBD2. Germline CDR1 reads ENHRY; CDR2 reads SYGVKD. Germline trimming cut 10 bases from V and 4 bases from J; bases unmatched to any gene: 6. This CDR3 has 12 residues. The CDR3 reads CATQGGLETQYF. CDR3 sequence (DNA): TGTGCCACCCAGGGAGGGCTAGAGACCCAGTACTTC.

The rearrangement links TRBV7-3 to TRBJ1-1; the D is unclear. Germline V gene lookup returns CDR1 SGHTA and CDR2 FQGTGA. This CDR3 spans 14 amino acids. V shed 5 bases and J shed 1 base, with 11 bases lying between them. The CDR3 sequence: CASSRGEGNTEAFF. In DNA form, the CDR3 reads TGTGCCAGCAGCCGAGGTGAGGGGAACACTGAAGCTTTCTTT.

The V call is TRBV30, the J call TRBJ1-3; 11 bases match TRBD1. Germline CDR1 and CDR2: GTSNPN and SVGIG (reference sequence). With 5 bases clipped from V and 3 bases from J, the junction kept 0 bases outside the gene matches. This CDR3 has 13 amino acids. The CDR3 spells CAWGTGGGNTIYF. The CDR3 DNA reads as TGTGCCTGGGGGACAGGGGGTGGAAACACCATATATTTT.

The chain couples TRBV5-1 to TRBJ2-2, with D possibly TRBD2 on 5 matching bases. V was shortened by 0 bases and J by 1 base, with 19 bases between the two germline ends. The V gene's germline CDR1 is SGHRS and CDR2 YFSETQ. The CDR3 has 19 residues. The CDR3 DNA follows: TGCGCCAGCAGCTTGGATAGGTCGGCGGGTAACTTGAACACCGGGGAGCTGTTTTTT. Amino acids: CASSLDRSAGNLNTGELFF.

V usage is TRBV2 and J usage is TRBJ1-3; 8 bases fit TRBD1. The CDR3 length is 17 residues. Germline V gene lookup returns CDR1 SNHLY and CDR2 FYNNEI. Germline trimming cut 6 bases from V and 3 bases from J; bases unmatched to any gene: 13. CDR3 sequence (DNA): TGTGCCAGCAGGCCCGAGGTTCTCAGGGGGCATGGAAACACCATATATTTT. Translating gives CASRPEVLRGHGNTIYF. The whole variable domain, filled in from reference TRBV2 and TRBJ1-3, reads EPEVTQTPSHQVTQMGQEVILRCVPISNHLYFYWYRQILGQKVEFLVSFYNNEISEKSEIFDDQFSVERPDGSNFTLKIRSTKLEDSAMYFCASRPEVLRGHGNTIYFGEGSWLTVV.

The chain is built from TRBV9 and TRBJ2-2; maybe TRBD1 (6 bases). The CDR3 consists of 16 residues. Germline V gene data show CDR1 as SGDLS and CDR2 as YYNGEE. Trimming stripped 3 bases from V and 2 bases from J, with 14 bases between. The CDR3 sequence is CASSAPRTANTGELFF. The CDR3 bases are TGTGCCAGCAGCGCCCCGAGGACAGCAAACACCGGGGAGCTGTTTTTT.

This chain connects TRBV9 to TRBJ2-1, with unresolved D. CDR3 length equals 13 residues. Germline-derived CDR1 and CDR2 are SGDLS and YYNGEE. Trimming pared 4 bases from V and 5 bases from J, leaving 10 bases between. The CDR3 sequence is CASSFRHNNEQFF. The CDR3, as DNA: TGTGCCAGCAGCTTCAGACATAACAATGAGCAGTTCTTC.

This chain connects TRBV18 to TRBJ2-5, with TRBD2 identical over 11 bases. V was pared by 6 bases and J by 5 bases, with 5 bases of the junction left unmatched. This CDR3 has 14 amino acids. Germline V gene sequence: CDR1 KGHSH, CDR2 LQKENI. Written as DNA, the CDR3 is TGTGCCAGCTCTTTGACTAGCGGGAAGGAGACCCAGTACTTC. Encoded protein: CASSLTSGKETQYF.

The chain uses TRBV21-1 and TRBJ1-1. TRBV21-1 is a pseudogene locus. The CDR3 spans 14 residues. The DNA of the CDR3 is TGTGCCAGCAGCCGAGGCCGGGGGGACACTGAAGCTTTCTTT. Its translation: CASSRGRGDTEAFF.

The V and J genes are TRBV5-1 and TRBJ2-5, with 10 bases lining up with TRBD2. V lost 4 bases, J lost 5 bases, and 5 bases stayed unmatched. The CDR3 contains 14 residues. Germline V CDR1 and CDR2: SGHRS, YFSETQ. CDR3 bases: TGCGCCAGCAGCCAAGAGGGACTAGCGGAGACCCAGTACTTC. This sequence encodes CASSQEGLAETQYF.

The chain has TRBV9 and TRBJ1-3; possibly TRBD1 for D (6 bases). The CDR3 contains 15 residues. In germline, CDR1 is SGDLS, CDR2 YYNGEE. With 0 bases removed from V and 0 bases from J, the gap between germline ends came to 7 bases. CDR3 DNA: TGTGCCAGCAGCGTAGGGGGGCCCTCTGGAAACACCATATATTTT. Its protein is CASSVGGPSGNTIYF.

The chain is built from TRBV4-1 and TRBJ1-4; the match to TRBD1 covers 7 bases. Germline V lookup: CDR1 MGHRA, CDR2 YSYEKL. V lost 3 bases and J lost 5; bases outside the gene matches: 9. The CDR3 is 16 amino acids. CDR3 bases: TGCGCCAGCAGCCAGGACCAGGGGGTTCTAAATGAAAAACTGTTTTTT. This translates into CASSQDQGVLNEKLFF.

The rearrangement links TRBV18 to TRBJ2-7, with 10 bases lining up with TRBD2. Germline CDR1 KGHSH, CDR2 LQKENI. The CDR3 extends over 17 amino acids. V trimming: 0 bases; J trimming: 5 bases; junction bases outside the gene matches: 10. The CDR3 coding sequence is TGTGCCAGCTCACCACCGAGGAGCGGGAGGGCCTTTGACGAGCAGTACTTC. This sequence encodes CASSPPRSGRAFDEQYF.

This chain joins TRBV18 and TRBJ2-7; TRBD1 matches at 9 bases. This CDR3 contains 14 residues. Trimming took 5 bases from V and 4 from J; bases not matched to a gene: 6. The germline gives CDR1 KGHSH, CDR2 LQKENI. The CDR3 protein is CASSTGTGLYEQYF. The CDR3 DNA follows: TGTGCCAGCTCAACCGGGACAGGGCTTTACGAGCAGTACTTC. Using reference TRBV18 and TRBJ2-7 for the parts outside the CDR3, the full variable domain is NAGVMQNPRHLVRRRGQEARLRCSPMKGHSHVYWYRQLPEEGLKFMVYLQKENIIDESGMPKERFSAEFPKEGPSILRIQQVVRGDSAAYFCASSTGTGLYEQYFGPGTRLTVT.

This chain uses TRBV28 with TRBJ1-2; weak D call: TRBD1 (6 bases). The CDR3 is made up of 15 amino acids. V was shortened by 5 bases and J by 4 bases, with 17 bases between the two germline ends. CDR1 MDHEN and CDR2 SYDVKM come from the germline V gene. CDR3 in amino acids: CASSPPSGGPYGYTF. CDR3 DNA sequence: TGTGCCAGCAGTCCACCCTCGGGGGGCCCCTATGGCTACACCTTC.

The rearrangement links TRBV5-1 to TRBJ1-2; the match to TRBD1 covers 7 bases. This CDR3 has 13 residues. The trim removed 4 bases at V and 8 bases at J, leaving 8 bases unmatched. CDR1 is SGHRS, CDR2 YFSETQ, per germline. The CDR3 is CASSPRGLGGYTF. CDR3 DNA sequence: TGCGCCAGCAGCCCTAGGGGGCTTGGAGGCTACACCTTC.

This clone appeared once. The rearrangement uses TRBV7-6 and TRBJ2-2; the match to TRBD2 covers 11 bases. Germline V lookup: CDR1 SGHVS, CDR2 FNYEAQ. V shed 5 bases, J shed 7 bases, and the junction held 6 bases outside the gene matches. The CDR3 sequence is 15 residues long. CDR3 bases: TGTGCCAGCAGCATACTAGCGGGAGTTGACGGGGAGCTGTTTTTT. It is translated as CASSILAGVDGELFF.

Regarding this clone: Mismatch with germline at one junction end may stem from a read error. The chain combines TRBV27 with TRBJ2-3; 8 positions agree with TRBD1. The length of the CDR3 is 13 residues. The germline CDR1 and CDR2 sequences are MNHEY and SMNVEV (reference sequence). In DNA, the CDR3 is TGTGCCAGCAGTTTCATACAGGGGGAGGTTCGGGATTTT. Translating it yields CASSFIQGEVRDF.

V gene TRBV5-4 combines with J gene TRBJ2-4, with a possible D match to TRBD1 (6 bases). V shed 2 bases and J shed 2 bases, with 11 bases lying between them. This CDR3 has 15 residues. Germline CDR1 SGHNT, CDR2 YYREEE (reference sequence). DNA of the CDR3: TGTGCCAGCAGCTTACCAGGGGCCCCCAAAAACATTCAGTACTTC. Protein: CASSLPGAPKNIQYF.

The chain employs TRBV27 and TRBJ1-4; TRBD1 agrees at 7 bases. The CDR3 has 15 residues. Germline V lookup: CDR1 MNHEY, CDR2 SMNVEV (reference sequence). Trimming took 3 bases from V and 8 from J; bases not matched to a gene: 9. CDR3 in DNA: TGTGCCAGCAGTTTCTTCCGGGACAGTGGAGAAAAACTGTTTTTT. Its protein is CASSFFRDSGEKLFF.

The CDR3: CATLASGLGADEQFF. The CDR3 DNA follows: TGTGCCACCCTGGCCTCGGGACTAGGGGCGGATGAGCAGTTCTTC. The J gene is TRBJ2-1, the V gene TRBV10-3; 8 bases are a match to TRBD2. Unmatched junction bases numbered 16, after V lost 10 bases and J lost 8 bases. This CDR3 region has 15 residues. Germline CDR1 is ENHRY and CDR2 is SYGVKD.